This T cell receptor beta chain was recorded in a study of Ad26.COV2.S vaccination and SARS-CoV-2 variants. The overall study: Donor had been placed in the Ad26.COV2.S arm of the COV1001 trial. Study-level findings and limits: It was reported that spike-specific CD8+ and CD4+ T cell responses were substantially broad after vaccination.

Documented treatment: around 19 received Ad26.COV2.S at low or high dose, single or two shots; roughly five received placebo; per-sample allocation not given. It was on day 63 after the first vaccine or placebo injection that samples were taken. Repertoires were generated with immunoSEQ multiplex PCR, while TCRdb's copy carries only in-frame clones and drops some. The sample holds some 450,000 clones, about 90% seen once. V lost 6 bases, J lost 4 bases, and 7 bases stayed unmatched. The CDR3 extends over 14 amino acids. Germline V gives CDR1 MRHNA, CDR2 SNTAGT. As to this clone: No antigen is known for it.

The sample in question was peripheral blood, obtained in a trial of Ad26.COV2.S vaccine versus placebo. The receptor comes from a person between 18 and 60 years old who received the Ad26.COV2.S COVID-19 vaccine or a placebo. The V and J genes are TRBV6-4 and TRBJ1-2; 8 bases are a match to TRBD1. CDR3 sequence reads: CASRDPDRGYGYTF. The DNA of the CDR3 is TGTGCCAGCAGGGATCCCGACAGGGGCTATGGCTACACCTTC.